This T cell receptor beta chain was observed in a study of CD8 T cells in ankylosing spondylitis. The CDR3 covers 15 residues. V lost 0 bases and J 0 bases, leaving 9 bases between the germline ends. CDR1 is SGDLS and CDR2 is YYNGEE in the germline V gene. TCRdb reanalysed the 5' RACE reads using MiXCR and keeps one entry per CDR3 protein. The profile covers about 460,000 distinct CDR3 sequences, with about 5% appearing a single time and under 4.5% taken by the ten largest. Notes on the study in general: Several of the motif variants were reported before in synovial fluid and blood from reactive arthritis. From matched ankylosing spondylitis synovial fluid, disease-linked clones were reportedly recovered at significantly enriched levels. Blood of patients with ankylosing spondylitis appeared to be characterized by a TCR beta motif of several highly homologous variants.

This clonotype was seen repeatedly, ten times or more. The target antigen is unknown. The gene calls are TRBV9 and TRBJ1-1; D uncertain. This TCR came from a male donor with ankylosing spondylitis. Sequences were obtained from blood, either unsorted or a sorted T cell fraction (not recorded which). CDR3 DNA: TGTGCCAGCAGCGTAGGTCAGTTTATGAACACTGAAGCTTTCTTT. Translation: CASSVGQFMNTEAFF.